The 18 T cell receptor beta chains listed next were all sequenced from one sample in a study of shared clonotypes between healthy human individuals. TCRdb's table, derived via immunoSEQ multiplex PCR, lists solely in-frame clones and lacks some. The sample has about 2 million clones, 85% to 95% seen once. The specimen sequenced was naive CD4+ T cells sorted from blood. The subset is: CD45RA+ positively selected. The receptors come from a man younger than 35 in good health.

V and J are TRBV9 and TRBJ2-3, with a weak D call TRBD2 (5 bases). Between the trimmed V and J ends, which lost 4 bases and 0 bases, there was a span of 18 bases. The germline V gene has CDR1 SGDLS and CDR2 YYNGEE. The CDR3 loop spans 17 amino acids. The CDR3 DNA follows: TGTGCCAGCAGCCCCGGGGAATTAGCCTCTAGCACAGATACGCAGTATTTT. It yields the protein CASSPGELASSTDTQYF. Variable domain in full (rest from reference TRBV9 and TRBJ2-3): DSGVTQTPKHLITATGQRVTLRCSPRSGDLSVYWYQQSLDQGLQFLIQYYNGEERAKGNILERFSAQQFPDLHSELNLSSLELGDSALYFCASSPGELASSTDTQYFGPGTRLTVL.

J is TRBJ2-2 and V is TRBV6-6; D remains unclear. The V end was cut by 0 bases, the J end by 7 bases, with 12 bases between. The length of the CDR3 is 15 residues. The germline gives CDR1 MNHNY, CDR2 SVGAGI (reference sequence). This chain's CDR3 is CASSYSKSLVGELFF. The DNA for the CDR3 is TGTGCCAGCAGTTACTCGAAGTCCCTCGTCGGGGAGCTGTTTTTT.

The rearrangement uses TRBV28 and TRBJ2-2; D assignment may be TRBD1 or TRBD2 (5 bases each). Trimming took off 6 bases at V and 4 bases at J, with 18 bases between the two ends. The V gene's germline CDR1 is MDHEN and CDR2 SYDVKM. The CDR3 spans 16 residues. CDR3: CASSLDLGVGTGELFF. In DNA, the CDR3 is TGTGCCAGCAGCTTAGATTTGGGGGTCGGCACCGGGGAGCTGTTTTTT.

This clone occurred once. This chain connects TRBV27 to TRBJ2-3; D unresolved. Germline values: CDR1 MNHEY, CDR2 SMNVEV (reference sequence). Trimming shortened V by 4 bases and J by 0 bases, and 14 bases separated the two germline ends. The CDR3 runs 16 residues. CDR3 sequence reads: CASSSPTQTSTDTQYF. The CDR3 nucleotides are TGTGCCAGCAGTTCGCCGACGCAGACTAGCACAGATACGCAGTATTTT.

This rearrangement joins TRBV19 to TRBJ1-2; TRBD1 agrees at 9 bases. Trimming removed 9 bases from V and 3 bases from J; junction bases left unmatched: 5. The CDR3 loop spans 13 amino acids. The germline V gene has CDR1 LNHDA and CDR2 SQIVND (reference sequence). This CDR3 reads CASRDRGYYGYTF. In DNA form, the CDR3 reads TGTGCCAGCCGAGACAGGGGGTACTATGGCTACACCTTC.

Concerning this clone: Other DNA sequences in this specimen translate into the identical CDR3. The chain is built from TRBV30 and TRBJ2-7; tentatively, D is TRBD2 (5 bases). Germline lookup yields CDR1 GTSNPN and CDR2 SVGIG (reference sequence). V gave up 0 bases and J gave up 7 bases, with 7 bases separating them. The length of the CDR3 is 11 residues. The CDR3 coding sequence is TGTGCCTGGAGTGTACCGGGGGAGCAGTACTTC. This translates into CAWSVPGEQYF.

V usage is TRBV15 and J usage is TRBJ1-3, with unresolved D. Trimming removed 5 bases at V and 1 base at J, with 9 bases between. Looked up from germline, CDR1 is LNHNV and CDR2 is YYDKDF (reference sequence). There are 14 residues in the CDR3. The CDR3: CATSRTGSGNTIYF. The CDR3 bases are TGTGCCACCAGCCGGACCGGATCTGGAAACACCATATATTTT.

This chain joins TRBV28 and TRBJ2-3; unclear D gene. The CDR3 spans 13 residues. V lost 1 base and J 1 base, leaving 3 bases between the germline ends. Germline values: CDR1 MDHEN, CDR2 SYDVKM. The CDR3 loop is CASSLYGTDTQYF. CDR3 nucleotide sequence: TGTGCCAGCAGTTTATACGGCACAGATACGCAGTATTTT.

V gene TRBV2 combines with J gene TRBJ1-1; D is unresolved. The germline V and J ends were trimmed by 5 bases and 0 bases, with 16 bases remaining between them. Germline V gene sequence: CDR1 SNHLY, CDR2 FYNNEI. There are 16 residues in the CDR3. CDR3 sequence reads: CASSPGRNFMNTEAFF. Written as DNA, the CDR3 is TGTGCCAGCAGTCCTGGACGGAACTTCATGAACACTGAAGCTTTCTTT.

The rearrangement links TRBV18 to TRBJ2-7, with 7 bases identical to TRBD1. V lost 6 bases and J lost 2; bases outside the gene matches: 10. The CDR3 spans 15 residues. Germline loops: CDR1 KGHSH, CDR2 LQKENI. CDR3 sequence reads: CASSSSGTAPYEQYF. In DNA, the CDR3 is TGTGCCAGCTCGTCTTCCGGGACAGCCCCCTACGAGCAGTACTTC.

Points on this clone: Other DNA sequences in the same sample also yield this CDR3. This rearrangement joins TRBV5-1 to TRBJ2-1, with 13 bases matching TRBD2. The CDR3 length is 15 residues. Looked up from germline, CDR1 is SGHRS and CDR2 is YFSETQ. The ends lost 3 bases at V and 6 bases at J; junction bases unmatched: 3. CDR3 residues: CASSSLAGGPNEQFF. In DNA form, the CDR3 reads TGCGCCAGCAGCTCACTAGCGGGAGGGCCCAATGAGCAGTTCTTC.

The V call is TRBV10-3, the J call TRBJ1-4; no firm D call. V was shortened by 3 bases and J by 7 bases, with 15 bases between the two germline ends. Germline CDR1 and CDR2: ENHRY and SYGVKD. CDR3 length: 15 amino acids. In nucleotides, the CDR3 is TGTGCCATCAGTGATAGTGGGGTTATGGGTGAAAAACTGTTTTTT. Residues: CAISDSGVMGEKLFF.

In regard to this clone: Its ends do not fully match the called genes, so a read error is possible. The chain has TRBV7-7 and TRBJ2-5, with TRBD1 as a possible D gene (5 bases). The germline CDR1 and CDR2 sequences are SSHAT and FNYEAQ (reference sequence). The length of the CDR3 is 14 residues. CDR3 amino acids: CASSNNGAQETQYF. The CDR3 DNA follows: TGTGCTAGCAGCAACAATGGGGCCCAAGAGACCCAGTACTTC.

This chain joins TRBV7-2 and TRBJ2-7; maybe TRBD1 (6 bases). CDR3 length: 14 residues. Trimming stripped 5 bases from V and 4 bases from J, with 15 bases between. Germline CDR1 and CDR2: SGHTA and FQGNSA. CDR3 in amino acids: CASSRPTTGYEQYF. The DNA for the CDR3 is TGTGCCAGCAGCAGGCCGACAACAGGGTACGAGCAGTACTTC.

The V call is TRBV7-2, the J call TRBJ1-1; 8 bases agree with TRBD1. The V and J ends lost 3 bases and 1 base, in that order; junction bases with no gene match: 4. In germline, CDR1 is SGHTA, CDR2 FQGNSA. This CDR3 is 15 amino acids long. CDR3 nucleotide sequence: TGTGCCAGCAGCTTGGACAGGGCCGGGAACACTGAAGCTTTCTTT. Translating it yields CASSLDRAGNTEAFF.

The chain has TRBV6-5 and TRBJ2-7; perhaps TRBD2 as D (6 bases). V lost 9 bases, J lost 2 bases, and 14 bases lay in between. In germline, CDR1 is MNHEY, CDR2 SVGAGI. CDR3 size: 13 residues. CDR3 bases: TGTGCCAGTACCGGGACTGTCCCCTACGAGCAGTACTTC. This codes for CASTGTVPYEQYF.

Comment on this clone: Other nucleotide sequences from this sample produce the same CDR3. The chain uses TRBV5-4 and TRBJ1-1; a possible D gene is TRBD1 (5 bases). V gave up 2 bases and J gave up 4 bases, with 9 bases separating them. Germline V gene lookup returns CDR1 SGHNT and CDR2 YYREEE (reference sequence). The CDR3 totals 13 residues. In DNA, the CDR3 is TGTGCCAGCAGCTTTCAGGGACGCACTGAAGCTTTCTTT. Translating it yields CASSFQGRTEAFF.

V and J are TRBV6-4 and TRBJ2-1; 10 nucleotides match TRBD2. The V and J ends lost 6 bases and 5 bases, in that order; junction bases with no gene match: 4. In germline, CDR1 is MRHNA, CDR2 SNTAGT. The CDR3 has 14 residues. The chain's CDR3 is CASSRGLADNEQFF. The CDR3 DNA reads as TGTGCCAGCAGCCGCGGACTAGCGGACAATGAGCAGTTCTTC.